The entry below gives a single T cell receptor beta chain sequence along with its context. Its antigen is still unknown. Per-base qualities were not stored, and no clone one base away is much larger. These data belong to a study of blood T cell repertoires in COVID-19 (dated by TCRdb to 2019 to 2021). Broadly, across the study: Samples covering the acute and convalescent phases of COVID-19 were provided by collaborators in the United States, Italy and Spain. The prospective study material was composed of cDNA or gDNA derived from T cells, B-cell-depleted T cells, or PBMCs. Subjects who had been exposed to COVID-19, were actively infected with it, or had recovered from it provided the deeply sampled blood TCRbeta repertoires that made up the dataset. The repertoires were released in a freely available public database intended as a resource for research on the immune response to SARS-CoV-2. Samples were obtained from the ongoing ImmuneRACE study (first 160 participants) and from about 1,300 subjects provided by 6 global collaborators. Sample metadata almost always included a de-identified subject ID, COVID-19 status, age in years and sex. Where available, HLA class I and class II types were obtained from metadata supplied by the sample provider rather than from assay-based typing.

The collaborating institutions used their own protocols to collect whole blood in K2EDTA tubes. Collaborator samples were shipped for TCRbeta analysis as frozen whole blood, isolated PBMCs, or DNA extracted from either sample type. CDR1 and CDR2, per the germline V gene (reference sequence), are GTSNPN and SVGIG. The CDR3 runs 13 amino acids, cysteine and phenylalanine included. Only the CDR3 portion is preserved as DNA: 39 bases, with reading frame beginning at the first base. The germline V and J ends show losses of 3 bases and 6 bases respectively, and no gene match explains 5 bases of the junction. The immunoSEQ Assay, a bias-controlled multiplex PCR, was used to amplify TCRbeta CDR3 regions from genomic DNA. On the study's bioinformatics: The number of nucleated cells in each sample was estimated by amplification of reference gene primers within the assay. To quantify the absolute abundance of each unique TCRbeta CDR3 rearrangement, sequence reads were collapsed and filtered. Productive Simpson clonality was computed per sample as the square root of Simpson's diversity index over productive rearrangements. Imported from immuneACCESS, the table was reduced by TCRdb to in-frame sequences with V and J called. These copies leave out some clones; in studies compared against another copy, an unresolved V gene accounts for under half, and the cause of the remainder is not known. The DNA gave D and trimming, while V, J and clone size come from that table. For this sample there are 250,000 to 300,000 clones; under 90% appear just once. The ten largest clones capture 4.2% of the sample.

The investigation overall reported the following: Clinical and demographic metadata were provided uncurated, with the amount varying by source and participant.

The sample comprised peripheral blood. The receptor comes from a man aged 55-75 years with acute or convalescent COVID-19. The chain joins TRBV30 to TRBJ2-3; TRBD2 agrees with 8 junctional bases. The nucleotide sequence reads TGTGCCTGGAGCGGGACTAGTCCGGATACGCAGTATTTT. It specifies CAWSGTSPDTQYF.